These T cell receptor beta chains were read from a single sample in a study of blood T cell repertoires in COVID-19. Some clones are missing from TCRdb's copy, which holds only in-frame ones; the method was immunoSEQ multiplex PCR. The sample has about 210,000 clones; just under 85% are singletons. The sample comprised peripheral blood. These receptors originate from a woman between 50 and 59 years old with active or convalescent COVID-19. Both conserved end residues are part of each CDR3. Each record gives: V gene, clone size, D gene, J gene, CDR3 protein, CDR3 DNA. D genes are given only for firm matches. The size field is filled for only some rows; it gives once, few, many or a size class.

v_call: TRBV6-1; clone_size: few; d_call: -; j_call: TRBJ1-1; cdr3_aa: CASRPAVETEAFF; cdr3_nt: TGTGCCAGCAGACCCGCTGTGGAGACTGAAGCTTTCTTT
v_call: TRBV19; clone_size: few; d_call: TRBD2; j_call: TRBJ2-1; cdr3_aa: CASSLSTSGSYNEQFF; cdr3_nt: TGTGCCAGTAGTTTATCGACTAGCGGCTCCTACAATGAGCAGTTCTTC
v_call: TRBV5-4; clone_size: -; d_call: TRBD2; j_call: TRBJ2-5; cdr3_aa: CASSSGGDQETQYF; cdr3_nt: TGTGCCAGCAGCTCGGGGGGGGACCAAGAGACCCAGTACTTC
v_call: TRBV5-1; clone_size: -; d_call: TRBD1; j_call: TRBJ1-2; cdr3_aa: CASSAGQGALGGYTF; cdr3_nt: TGCGCCAGCAGCGCCGGACAGGGGGCTCTTGGTGGCTACACCTTC
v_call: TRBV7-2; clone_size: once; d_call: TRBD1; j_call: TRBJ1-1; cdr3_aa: CASSLDRGAPAFF; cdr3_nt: TGTGCCAGCAGCTTAGACAGGGGGGCGCCAGCTTTCTTT
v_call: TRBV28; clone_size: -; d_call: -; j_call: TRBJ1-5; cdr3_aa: CASSMGAANQPQHF; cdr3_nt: TGTGCCAGCAGCATGGGGGCAGCTAATCAGCCCCAGCATTTT
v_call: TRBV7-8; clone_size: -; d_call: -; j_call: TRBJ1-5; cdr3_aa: CASSLRWTENSNQPQHF; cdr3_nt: TGTGCCAGCAGCCTACGATGGACAGAAAATAGCAATCAGCCCCAGCATTTT
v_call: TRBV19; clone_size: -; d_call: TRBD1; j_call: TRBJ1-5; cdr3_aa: CASIRTGDNQPQHF; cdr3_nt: TGTGCCAGTATTCGGACAGGGGACAATCAGCCCCAGCATTTT
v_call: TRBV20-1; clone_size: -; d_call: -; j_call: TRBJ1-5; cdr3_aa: CSASPLQGKPQHF; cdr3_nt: TGCAGTGCTAGTCCCCTCCAGGGTAAGCCCCAGCATTTT
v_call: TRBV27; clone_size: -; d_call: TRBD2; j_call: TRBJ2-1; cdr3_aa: CASSLYSGGPHEQFF; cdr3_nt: TGTGCCAGCAGTTTATATAGCGGGGGTCCCCATGAGCAGTTCTTC
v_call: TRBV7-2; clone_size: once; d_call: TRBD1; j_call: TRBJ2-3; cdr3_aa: CASSRRGTGGTDTQYF; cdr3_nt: TGTGCCAGCAGCCGCCGTGGGACAGGGGGCACAGATACGCAGTATTTT
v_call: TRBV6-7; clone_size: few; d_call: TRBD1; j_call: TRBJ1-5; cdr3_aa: CASSYEGTGFSNQPQHF; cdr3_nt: TGTGCCAGCAGTTACGAAGGGACAGGGTTTAGCAATCAGCCCCAGCATTTT
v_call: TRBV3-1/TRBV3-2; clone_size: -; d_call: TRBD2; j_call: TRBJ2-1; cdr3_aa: CASSQVTSGSNEQFF; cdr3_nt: TGTGCCAGCAGCCAAGTTACTAGCGGGAGTAATGAGCAGTTCTTC
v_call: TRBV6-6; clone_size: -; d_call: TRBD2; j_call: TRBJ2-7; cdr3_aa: CASIPTSGSYEQYF; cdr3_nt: TGTGCCAGCATTCCGACTAGCGGCTCCTACGAGCAGTACTTC
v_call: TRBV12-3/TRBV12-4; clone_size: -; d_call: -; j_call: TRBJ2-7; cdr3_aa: CASSLYSYEQYF; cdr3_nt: TGTGCCAGCAGTTTATACTCCTACGAGCAGTACTTC
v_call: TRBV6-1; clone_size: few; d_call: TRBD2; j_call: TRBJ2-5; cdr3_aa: CASSEASGGMETQYF; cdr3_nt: TGTGCCAGCAGTGAGGCTAGCGGGGGTATGGAGACCCAGTACTTC
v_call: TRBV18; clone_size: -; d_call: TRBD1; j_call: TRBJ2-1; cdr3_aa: CASSPRQGGDYNEQFF; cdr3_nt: TGTGCCAGCTCACCAAGACAGGGGGGGGACTACAATGAGCAGTTCTTC
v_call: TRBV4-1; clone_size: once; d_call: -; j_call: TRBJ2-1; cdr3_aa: CASSQAAERRNEQFF; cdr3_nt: TGCGCCAGCAGCCAAGCGGCGGAGAGGCGCAATGAGCAGTTCTTC
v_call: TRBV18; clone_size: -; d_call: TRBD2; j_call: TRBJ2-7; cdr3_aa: CASSPLAGGSSSYEQYF; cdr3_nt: TGTGCCAGCTCACCTCTAGCGGGAGGGTCAAGCTCCTACGAGCAGTACTTC
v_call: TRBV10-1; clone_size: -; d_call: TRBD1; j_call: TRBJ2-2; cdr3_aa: CAVQGDTGELFF; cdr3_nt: TGCGCCGTACAGGGGGACACCGGGGAGCTGTTTTTT
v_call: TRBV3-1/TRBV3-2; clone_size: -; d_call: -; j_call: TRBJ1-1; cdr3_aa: CASSQAGTGAFF; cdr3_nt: TGTGCCAGCAGCCAGGCCGGGACTGGCGCTTTCTTT
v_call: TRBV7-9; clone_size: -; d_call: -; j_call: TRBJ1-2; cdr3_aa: CASSPETGYGYTF; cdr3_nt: TGTGCCAGCAGCCCAGAAACAGGGTATGGCTACACCTTC
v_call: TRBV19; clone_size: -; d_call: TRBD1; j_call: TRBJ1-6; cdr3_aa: CASSIDRGASPLHF; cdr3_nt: TGTGCCAGTAGTATTGACAGGGGGGCCTCACCCCTCCACTTT
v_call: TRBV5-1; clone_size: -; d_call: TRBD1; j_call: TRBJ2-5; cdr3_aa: CASSLGGQGRGETQYF; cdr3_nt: TGCGCCAGCAGCTTGGGCGGACAGGGACGGGGAGAGACCCAGTACTTC
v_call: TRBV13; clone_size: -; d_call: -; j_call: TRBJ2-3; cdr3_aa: CASSGVSERSSDTQYF; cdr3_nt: TGTGCCAGCAGCGGAGTTTCCGAGCGGAGTTCGGATACGCAGTATTTT
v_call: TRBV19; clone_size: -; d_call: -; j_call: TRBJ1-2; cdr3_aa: CASTPPGRANYGYTF; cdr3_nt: TGTGCCAGTACCCCCCCCGGCAGGGCCAACTATGGCTACACCTTC
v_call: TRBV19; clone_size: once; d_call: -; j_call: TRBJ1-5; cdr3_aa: CASSIRRNQPQHF; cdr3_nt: TGTGCCAGTAGTATAAGGAGAAATCAGCCCCAGCATTTT
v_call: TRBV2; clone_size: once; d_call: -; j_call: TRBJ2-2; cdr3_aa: CASRQIRGNTGELFF; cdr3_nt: TGTGCCAGCAGACAAATCAGGGGAAACACCGGGGAGCTGTTTTTT
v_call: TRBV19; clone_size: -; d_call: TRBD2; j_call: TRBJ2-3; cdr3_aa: CASMRTSGGAWTDTQYF; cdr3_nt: TGTGCCAGTATGAGGACTAGCGGGGGGGCGTGGACAGATACGCAGTATTTT
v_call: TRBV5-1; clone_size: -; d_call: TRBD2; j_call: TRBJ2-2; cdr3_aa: CASSRGLAGGGTGELFF; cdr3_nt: TGCGCCAGCAGCCGGGGACTAGCGGGAGGAGGCACCGGGGAGCTGTTTTTT
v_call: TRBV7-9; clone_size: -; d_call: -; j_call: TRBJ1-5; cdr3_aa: CASSLEVGRGPQHF; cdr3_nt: TGTGCCAGCAGCTTAGAAGTGGGGAGGGGGCCCCAGCATTTT
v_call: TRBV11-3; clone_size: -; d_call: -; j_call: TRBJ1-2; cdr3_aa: CASSNGWGELMTF; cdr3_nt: TGTGCCAGCTCAAATGGCTGGGGAGAGTTAATGACCTTC
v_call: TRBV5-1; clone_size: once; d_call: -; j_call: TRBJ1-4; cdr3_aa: CASSPADTVGFGPNEKLFF; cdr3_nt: TGCGCCAGCAGCCCGGCGGACACGGTGGGTTTCGGCCCTAATGAAAAACTGTTTTTT
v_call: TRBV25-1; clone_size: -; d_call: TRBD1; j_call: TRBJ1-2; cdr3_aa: CASSEPGAGGYGYTF; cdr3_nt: TGTGCCAGCAGTGAGCCCGGGGCAGGGGGATATGGCTACACCTTC
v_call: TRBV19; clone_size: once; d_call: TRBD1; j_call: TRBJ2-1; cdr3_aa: CASSFAGGNEQFF; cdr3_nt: TGTGCCAGTAGTTTCGCAGGGGGAAATGAGCAGTTCTTC
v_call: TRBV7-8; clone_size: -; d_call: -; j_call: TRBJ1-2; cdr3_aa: CASSRDRVREGYTF; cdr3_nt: TGTGCCAGCAGCCGGGATAGAGTCCGGGAGGGCTACACCTTC
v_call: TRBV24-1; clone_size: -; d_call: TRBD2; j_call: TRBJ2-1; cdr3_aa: CATGQRGIYNEQFF; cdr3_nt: TGTGCCACCGGGCAGCGGGGGATCTACAATGAGCAGTTCTTC
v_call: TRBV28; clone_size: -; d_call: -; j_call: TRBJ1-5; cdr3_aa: CASSSRQGSQPQHF; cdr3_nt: TGTGCCAGCAGTTCTCGGCAGGGGTCTCAGCCCCAGCATTTT
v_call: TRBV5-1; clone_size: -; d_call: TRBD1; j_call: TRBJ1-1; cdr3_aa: CASSSGTGGNTEAFF; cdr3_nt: TGCGCCAGCAGCTCCGGGACAGGGGGGAACACTGAAGCTTTCTTT
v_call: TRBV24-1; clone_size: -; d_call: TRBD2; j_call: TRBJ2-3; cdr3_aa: CATGLGTDTQYF; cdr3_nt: TGTGCCACCGGACTAGGGACAGATACGCAGTATTTT
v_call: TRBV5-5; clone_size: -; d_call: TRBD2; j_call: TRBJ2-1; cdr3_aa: CASSLRLAGVRNEQFF; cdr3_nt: TGTGCCAGCAGCCTTAGACTAGCGGGAGTGAGAAATGAGCAGTTCTTC